These 13 T cell receptor beta chains came from one sample sequenced in a study of T-cell memory formation after mild COVID-19. MiXCR, applied by TCRdb to the 5' RACE reads, yields one record per CDR3 protein. The sample includes hundreds of thousands of distinct CDR3 sequences, about a fifth of them seen just once. Sequenced sample: PBMCs or a T cell subset sorted from them (not recorded which). All receptors come from an adult woman who had mild COVID-19 (a few samples of this study predate the infection). Cell type and time point are not known.

The chain combines TRBV27 with TRBJ1-3; no definite D call. There are 15 residues in the CDR3. The germline CDR1 and CDR2 sequences are MNHEY and SMNVEV (reference sequence). V lost 5 bases and J lost 1, with 12 bases in between. The CDR3 region is CASSHSGGSGNTIYF. The CDR3 region has the DNA TGTGCCAGCAGTCATTCCGGTGGGTCTGGAAACACCATATATTTT.

The chain carries TRBV6-5 and TRBJ2-7; tentatively, D is TRBD1 (6 bases). With 6 bases removed from V and 0 bases from J, the gap between germline ends came to 15 bases. This CDR3 has 15 residues. Germline values: CDR1 MNHEY, CDR2 SVGAGI. CDR3 protein: CASSHRTASSYEQYF. For the CDR3, the DNA is TGTGCCAGCAGCCATAGGACAGCCTCCTCCTACGAGCAGTACTTC.

This clonotype has more than one count but fewer than ten. Here the CDR3 reads CATSDPSTGTGELFF. The CDR3 DNA reads TGTGCCACCAGTGATCCCTCGACAGGGACCGGGGAGCTGTTTTTT. This chain connects TRBV24-1 to TRBJ2-2; 7 bases fit TRBD1. In germline, CDR1 is KGHDR, CDR2 SFDVKD. The trim removed 3 bases at V and 5 bases at J, leaving 5 bases unmatched. The CDR3 covers 15 residues.

Many counts were recorded for this clonotype. J is TRBJ2-7 and V is TRBV7-2; 8 nucleotides agree with TRBD2. CDR1 is SGHTA and CDR2 is FQGNSA in the germline V gene. V gave up 5 bases and J gave up 0 bases; unmatched junction bases: 3. CDR3 length: 14 amino acids. The CDR3 DNA reads TGTGCCAGCAGCCGAAGCGGGAGCTCCTACGAGCAGTACTTC. It encodes CASSRSGSSYEQYF.

In this sample, this clonotype turned up a few times. The chain combines TRBV7-8 with TRBJ2-5, with 8 bases aligning to TRBD2. This CDR3 comprises 14 residues. The J segment lost 5 bases and the V segment lost 2 bases, leaving 4 bases of the junction unmatched. The germline gives CDR1 SGHVS, CDR2 FQNEAQ. The CDR3 sequence: CASSLRGGAETQYF. In DNA, the CDR3 is TGTGCCAGCAGCTTACGGGGGGGAGCGGAGACCCAGTACTTC. Looking up the rest from reference TRBV7-8 and TRBJ2-5 gives the full variable domain: GAGVSQSPRYKVAKRGQDVALRCDPISGHVSLFWYQQALGQGPEFLTYFQNEAQLDKSGLPSDRFFAERPEGSVSTLKIQRTQQEDSAVYLCASSLRGGAETQYFGPGTRLLVL.

The chain has TRBV6-2 or TRBV6-3 and TRBJ2-7, with a tentative D call TRBD2 (5 bases). The V gene lost 2 bases and the J gene lost 3 bases, with 5 bases spanning the gap. This CDR3 is 12 amino acids long. Germline CDR1 MNHEY, CDR2 SVGEGT. As DNA, the CDR3 is TGTGCCAGCAGTTACGCGGGCTACGAGCAGTACTTC. It codes for CASSYAGYEQYF.

This clonotype appeared once. The V gene is TRBV11-1, the J gene TRBJ1-1, with a possible D match to TRBD1 (5 bases). Germline V gene data show CDR1 as SGHAT and CDR2 as FQDESV (reference sequence). V was cut by 1 base and J by 9 bases, with 15 bases left in between. The CDR3 is 14 amino acids. CDR3 coding DNA: TGTGCCAGCAGCTTAGTGGGGCAGCCCGTGAAAGCTTTCTTT. The encoded protein is CASSLVGQPVKAFF. The whole variable domain, remainder taken from reference TRBV11-1 and TRBJ1-1, is EAEVAQSPRYKITEKSQAVAFWCDPISGHATLYWYRQILGQGPELLVQFQDESVVDDSQLPKDRFSAERLKGVDSTLKIQPAELGDSAMYLCASSLVGQPVKAFFGQGTRLTVV.

This chain connects TRBV24-1 to TRBJ2-5; D tentatively reads TRBD1 or TRBD2 (5 bases each). The CDR3 is 15 amino acids. Trimming took 4 bases from V and 1 from J, leaving 12 bases between them. The germline CDR1 and CDR2 sequences are KGHDR and SFDVKD. The CDR3 loop reads CATSDPRGPQETQYF. CDR3 nucleotide sequence: TGTGCCACCAGTGACCCCCGGGGCCCCCAAGAGACCCAGTACTTC.

J is TRBJ2-7 and V is TRBV18; the D call may be TRBD1 or TRBD2 (6 bases each). The CDR3 loop spans 15 amino acids. Germline CDR1 KGHSH, CDR2 LQKENI. Trimming took 4 bases from V and 3 from J, leaving 16 bases between them. The CDR3 DNA follows: TGTGCCAGCTCACGGCCCTCGGGGGCCGGCTACGAGCAGTACTTC. Translating it yields CASSRPSGAGYEQYF.

This clonotype occurred a few times. J is TRBJ2-7 and V is TRBV24-1; D is perhaps TRBD1 (6 bases). V lost 3 bases, J lost 9 bases, and 14 bases lay in between. Looked up from germline, CDR1 is KGHDR and CDR2 is SFDVKD. This CDR3 region has 13 residues. CDR3 sequence (DNA): TGTGCCACCAGTGATCCCCCACAGGGACGGCAGTACTTC. Its translation: CATSDPPQGRQYF.

The chain is built from TRBV24-1 and TRBJ2-6; D gene ambiguous. V lost 4 bases and J lost 0, with 6 bases in between. This CDR3 spans 15 amino acids. Germline V CDR1 and CDR2: KGHDR, SFDVKD. The CDR3 protein is CATSDPPSGANVLTF. In nucleotides, the CDR3 is TGTGCCACCAGTGACCCACCCTCTGGGGCCAACGTCCTGACTTTC.

The chain is built from TRBV4-3 and TRBJ2-1; D gene uncertain. The CDR3 has 17 residues. Germline V gene lookup returns CDR1 LGHNA and CDR2 YSLEER. V lost 0 bases to trimming and J lost 0 bases, with 12 bases between them. The CDR3 protein is CASSQDPGFSSYNEQFF. The CDR3 nucleotides read TGCGCCAGCAGCCAAGACCCTGGCTTCAGCTCCTACAATGAGCAGTTCTTC.

The table lists this clonotype with a few counts. The V and J genes are TRBV12-3 or TRBV12-4 and TRBJ2-3; TRBD2 matches 13 bases. The CDR3 contains 16 residues. J gave up 6 bases and V 6 bases, and 9 bases lay outside the gene matches. CDR3 sequence: CASSRLAGGPRDTQYF. The CDR3 DNA reads as TGTGCCAGCAGCAGACTAGCGGGAGGCCCAAGGGATACGCAGTATTTT.